Detailed here is one T cell receptor (beta chain). Per the authors' pipeline: How many nucleated cells were present was estimated from reference gene primer amplification. TCRdb's copy holds only in-frame clones and misses some; the assay was immunoSEQ multiplex PCR. That table is the source of V, J and clone size, and D and trimming were worked out from the DNA. Of about 210,000 clones in the sample, 89% were seen once. The CDR3 has 13 residues. The germline V gene encodes CDR1 SQVTM and CDR2 ANQGSEA. V dropped 5 bases and J dropped 6; count of bases not matched to a gene: 6. The sample is drawn from a study of blood T cell repertoires in COVID-19. Turning to the study itself: The samples span acute and convalescent COVID-19 from the United States, Italy and Spain. T cells, B-cell-depleted T cells, or PBMCs supplied cDNA or gDNA.

The sample comprised peripheral blood. V usage is TRBV29-1 and J usage is TRBJ1-5; 8 bases fit TRBD1. The origin of this receptor is a woman between 40 and 50 years old with acute or convalescent COVID-19. The CDR3 loop reads CSVSGQGTQPQHF. The DNA for the CDR3 is TGCAGCGTTTCTGGACAGGGCACTCAGCCCCAGCATTTT.